This note documents a single T cell receptor beta chain sequence. What it binds is not known. Different DNA sequences within this sample yield the same CDR3. The data were obtained in a study of shared clonotypes between healthy human individuals. The study's findings and limits: Larger estimated richness was generally seen in naive subsets than in memory subsets.

Assay used: immunoSEQ multiplex PCR; TCRdb lists only in-frame clones, some missing. The table shows 1.6 million or so clones, with just under 99% occurring only once. The CDR3 covers 12 residues. Looked up from germline, CDR1 is SGHVS and CDR2 is FQNEAQ. The J segment lost 8 bases and the V segment lost 0 bases, leaving 0 bases of the junction unmatched. The clonotype was recovered from a man aged 25 to 40 in good health. Specimen: naive CD4+ T cells sorted from blood. The sample's subset: CD45RA+ positively selected. This sequence joins TRBV7-8 and TRBJ1-2, with 7 bases fitting TRBD1. The CDR3 loop reads CASSLATGGYTF. CDR3 in DNA: TGTGCCAGCAGCTTAGCGACAGGGGGCTACACCTTC.